These 7 T cell receptor beta chains were sequenced from one sample in a study of blood T cell repertoires in COVID-19. Profiled with immunoSEQ multiplex PCR; TCRdb holds only in-frame clones, not every one. The table records 100,000 to 150,000 clones, about nine tenths of them present only once. Sequencing input: peripheral blood. These receptors originate from a human donor in a cohort sampled during active COVID-19.

The chain employs TRBV6-5 and TRBJ1-5; D is perhaps TRBD1 (6 bases). CDR1 is MNHEY, CDR2 SVGAGI, per germline. V lost 8 bases and J lost 1, with 9 bases in between. The CDR3 has 13 amino acids. CDR3 region: CASETGSNQPQHF. In nucleotides, the CDR3 is TGTGCCAGCGAAACAGGGAGCAATCAGCCCCAGCATTTT.

The rearrangement uses TRBV28 and TRBJ1-1; 8 bases map to TRBD1. Germline loops: CDR1 MDHEN, CDR2 SYDVKM. V dropped 8 bases and J dropped 5; count of bases not matched to a gene: 7. This CDR3 spans 13 amino acids. The CDR3 DNA follows: TGTGCCAGCGAGGGCAGGGGGCAAACTGAAGCTTTCTTT. As protein: CASEGRGQTEAFF.

The chain has TRBV5-4 and TRBJ2-1; 14 bases are shared with TRBD2. The CDR3 consists of 16 residues. Germline V lookup: CDR1 SGHNT, CDR2 YYREEE (reference sequence). The trim removed 4 bases at V and 10 bases at J, leaving 10 bases unmatched. This CDR3 is CASSPHLGLAGGEQFF. CDR3 sequence (DNA): TGTGCCAGCAGCCCACACCTCGGACTAGCGGGGGGAGAGCAGTTCTTC.

The V gene is TRBV6-5, the J gene TRBJ2-7, with D perhaps TRBD1 (5 bases). This CDR3 spans 14 amino acids. The germline gives CDR1 MNHEY, CDR2 SVGAGI. V lost 3 bases to trimming and J lost 3 bases, with 12 bases between them. The DNA of the CDR3 is TGTGCCAGCAGTTATACCCTGGACAACTACGAGCAGTACTTC. Its translation is CASSYTLDNYEQYF.

The chain links TRBV6-5 to TRBJ2-7, with 9 bases lining up with TRBD1. This CDR3 is built from 15 residues. The junction had 3 bases not matched to a gene; V was cut back by 0 bases and J by 3 bases. Germline V gene lookup returns CDR1 MNHEY and CDR2 SVGAGI. The CDR3 is CASSYSGTGSYEQYF. The CDR3 coding sequence is TGTGCCAGCAGTTACTCAGGGACAGGGAGCTACGAGCAGTACTTC.

The rearrangement uses TRBV9 and TRBJ2-7, with TRBD2 matching over 10 bases. Germline loops: CDR1 SGDLS, CDR2 YYNGEE. V shed 4 bases, J shed 5 bases, and the junction held 6 bases outside the gene matches. The CDR3 spans 14 residues. CDR3 protein: CASSSGLAYHEQYF. The CDR3 region has the DNA TGTGCCAGCAGCTCGGGACTAGCGTACCACGAGCAGTACTTC.

This chain connects TRBV11-3 to TRBJ2-3, with TRBD1 as a possible D gene (5 bases). V lost 5 bases and J lost 5, with 17 bases in between. Germline V lookup: CDR1 SGHNT, CDR2 YENEEA. The CDR3 extends over 15 amino acids. The CDR3 nucleotides read TGTGCCAGCAGCCTCCAGGGAATGACACAAGATACGCAGTATTTT. This translates into CASSLQGMTQDTQYF.